The TCR beta chain described here comes from a study of ipilimumab plus nivolumab after autologous stem cell transplantation. Starting 14 to 28 days after autologous transplant, ipilimumab 1 mg/kg was given. TCRdb keeps only in-frame clones here, not all; method: immunoSEQ multiplex PCR. Altogether roughly 16,000 clones are present, roughly three quarters being singletons, with the ten largest covering under 40%. This TCR came from a male donor with diffuse large B-cell lymphoma. This material consisted of PBMCs, taken in a trial of ipilimumab plus nivolumab as post-transplant consolidation.

The CDR3 sequence is CASSLSAQETQYF. In DNA form, the CDR3 reads TGTGCCAGCAGTCTCAGCGCACAAGAGACCCAGTACTTC. The chain employs TRBV6-5 and TRBJ2-5; unclear D gene. The germline gives CDR1 MNHEY, CDR2 SVGAGI. Trimming removed 5 bases at V and 2 bases at J, with 9 bases between. The CDR3 contains 13 residues.